This TCR beta chain was captured in a study of metastatic and nonmetastatic thyroid tumors. Ahead of thyroid surgery, no patient had received treatment of any kind. TCRdb redid the clone calls on the PCR reads using MiXCR. The sample carries fewer than 15,000 clones, approximately 30% recorded once. The sample consisted of tumor tissue. The receptor's source is a female donor with papillary thyroid cancer or a benign thyroid nodule (not recorded which). Some clones in this sample may be carry-over from other donors' samples.

The CDR3 DNA sequence: TGTGCCAGCAGCGGAGGGGCTGGGTCGAGCAATCAGCCCCAGCATTTT. Its protein is CASSGGAGSSNQPQHF. V usage is TRBV3-1 and J usage is TRBJ1-5; D is perhaps TRBD1 (5 bases). Trimming left V 5 bases short and J 1 base short, with 15 bases between. The CDR3 runs 16 residues. Germline CDR1 reads LGHDT; CDR2 reads YNNKEL (reference sequence). Drawing the rest from reference TRBV3-1 and TRBJ1-5, the complete variable domain is DTAVSQTPKYLVTQMGNDKSIKCEQNLGHDTMYWYKQDSKKFLKIMFSYNNKELIINETVPNRFSPKSPDKAHLNLHINSLELGDSAVYFCASSGGAGSSNQPQHFGDGTRLSIL.